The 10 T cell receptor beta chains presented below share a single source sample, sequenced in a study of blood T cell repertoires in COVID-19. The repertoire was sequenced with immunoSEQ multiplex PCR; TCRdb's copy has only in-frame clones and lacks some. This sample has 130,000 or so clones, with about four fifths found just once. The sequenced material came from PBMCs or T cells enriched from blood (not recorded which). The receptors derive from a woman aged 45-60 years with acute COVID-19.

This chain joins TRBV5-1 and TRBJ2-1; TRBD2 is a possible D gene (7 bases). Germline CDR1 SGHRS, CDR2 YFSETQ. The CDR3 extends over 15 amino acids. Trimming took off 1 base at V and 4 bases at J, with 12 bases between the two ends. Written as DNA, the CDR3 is TGCGCCAGCAGCTTGAACGCGGGGGCATACAATGAGCAGTTCTTC. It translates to CASSLNAGAYNEQFF.

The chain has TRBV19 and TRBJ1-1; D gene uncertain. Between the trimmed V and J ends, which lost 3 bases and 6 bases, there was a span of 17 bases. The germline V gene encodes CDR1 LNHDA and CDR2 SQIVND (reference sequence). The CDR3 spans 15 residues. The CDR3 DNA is TGTGCCAGTAGTATCCGGGAGGTAGTTGCGTCTGAAGCTTTCTTT. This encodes CASSIREVVASEAFF.

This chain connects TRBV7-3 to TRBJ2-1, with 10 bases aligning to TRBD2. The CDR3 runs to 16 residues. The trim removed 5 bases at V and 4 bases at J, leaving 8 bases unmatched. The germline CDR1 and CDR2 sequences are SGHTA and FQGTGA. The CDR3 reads CASSPQGAGGYNEQFF. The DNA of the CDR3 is TGTGCCAGCAGCCCCCAGGGAGCGGGAGGGTACAATGAGCAGTTCTTC.

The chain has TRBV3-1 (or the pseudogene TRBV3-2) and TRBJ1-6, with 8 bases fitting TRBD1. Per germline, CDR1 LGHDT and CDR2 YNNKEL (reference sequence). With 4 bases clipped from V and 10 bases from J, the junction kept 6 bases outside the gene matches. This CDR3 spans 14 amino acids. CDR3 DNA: TGTGCCAGCAGCCCCCAGGGGGCAGAATCACCCCTCCACTTT. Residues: CASSPQGAESPLHF.

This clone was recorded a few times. The DNA for the CDR3 is TGTGCCAGCAGCCAAGATATAGCGGGAGCATTAAATACGCAGTATTTT. Translating gives CASSQDIAGALNTQYF. The chain uses TRBV3-1 (or the pseudogene TRBV3-2) and TRBJ2-3, with TRBD2 identical over 9 bases. The CDR3 is made up of 16 amino acids. Germline CDR1 is LGHDT and CDR2 is YNNKEL (reference sequence). V lost 0 bases to trimming and J lost 7 bases; unmatched junction nucleotides: 8.

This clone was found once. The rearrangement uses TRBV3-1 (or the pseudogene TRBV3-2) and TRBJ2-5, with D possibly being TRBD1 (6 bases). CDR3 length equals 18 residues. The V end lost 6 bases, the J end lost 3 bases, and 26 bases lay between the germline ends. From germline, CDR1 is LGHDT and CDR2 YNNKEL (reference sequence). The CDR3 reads CASSYKWFGPRGKETQYF. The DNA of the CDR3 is TGTGCCAGCAGTTATAAATGGTTTGGCCCCAGGGGCAAAGAGACCCAGTACTTC.

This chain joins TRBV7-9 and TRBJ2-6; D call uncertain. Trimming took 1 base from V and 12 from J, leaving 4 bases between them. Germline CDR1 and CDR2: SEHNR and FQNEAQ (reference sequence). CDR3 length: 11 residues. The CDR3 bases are TGTGCCAGCAGCTTAGAGAGCGTCCTGACTTTC. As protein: CASSLESVLTF. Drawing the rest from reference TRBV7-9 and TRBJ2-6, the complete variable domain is DTGVSQNPRHKITKRGQNVTFRCDPISEHNRLYWYRQTLGQGPEFLTYFQNEAQLEKSRLLSDRFSAERPKGSFSTLEIQRTEQGDSAMYLCASSLESVLTFGAGSRLTVL.

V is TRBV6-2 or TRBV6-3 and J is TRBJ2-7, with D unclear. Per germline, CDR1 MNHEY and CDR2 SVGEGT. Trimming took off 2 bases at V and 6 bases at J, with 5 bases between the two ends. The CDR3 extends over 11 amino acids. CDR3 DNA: TGTGCCAGCAGTTACACGGTCGAGCAGTACTTC. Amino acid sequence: CASSYTVEQYF.

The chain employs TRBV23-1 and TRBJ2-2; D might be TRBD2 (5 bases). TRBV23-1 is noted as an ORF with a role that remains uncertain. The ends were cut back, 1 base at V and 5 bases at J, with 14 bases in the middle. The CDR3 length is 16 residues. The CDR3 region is CASSQYFRWRTGELFF. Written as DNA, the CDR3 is TGCGCCAGCAGTCAATATTTCAGGTGGAGGACCGGGGAGCTGTTTTTT.

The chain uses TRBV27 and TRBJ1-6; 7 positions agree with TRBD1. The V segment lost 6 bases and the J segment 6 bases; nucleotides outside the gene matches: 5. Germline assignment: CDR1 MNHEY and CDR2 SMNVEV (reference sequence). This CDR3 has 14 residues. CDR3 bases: TGTGCCAGCAGCCCGGGACAGTCTAATTCACCCCTCCACTTT. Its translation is CASSPGQSNSPLHF.